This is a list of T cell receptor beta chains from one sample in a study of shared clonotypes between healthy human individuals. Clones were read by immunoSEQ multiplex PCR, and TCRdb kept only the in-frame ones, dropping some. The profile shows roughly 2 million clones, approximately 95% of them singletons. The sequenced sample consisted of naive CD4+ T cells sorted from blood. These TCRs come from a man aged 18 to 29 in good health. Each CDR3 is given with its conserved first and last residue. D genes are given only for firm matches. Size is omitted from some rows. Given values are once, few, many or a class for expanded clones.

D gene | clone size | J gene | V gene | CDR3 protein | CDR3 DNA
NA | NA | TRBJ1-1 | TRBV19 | CASSIRDRVRDTEAFF | TGTGCCAGTAGTATTCGGGATAGGGTTCGGGACACTGAAGCTTTCTTT
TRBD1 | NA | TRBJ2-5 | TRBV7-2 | CASSQSGTGRETQYF | TGTGCCAGCAGCCAGTCCGGGACAGGGCGAGAGACCCAGTACTTC
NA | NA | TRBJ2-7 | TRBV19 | CASGGTRSGLGGEQYF | TGTGCCAGTGGGGGGACACGGTCGGGGCTGGGAGGTGAGCAGTACTTC
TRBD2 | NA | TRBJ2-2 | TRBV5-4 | CASSLPGLAGTGELFF | TGTGCCAGCAGCCTACCGGGACTAGCGGGCACCGGGGAGCTGTTTTTT
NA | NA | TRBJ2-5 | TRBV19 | CASKRRNQETQYF | TGTGCCAGTAAAAGGAGAAACCAAGAGACCCAGTACTTC
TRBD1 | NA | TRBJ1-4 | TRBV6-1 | CASSVGQGNEKLFF | TGTGCCAGCAGTGTCGGACAGGGGAATGAAAAACTGTTTTTT
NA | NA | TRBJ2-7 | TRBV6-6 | CASSYSVTGPLYEQYF | TGTGCCAGCAGTTACTCGGTGACAGGTCCGCTCTACGAGCAGTACTTC
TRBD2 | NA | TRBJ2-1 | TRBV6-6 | CASSSWTSGRDEQFF | TGTGCCAGCAGTTCTTGGACTAGCGGGAGGGATGAGCAGTTCTTC
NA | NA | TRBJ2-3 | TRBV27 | CASNSAVGRTDTQYF | TGTGCCAGCAATTCCGCGGTGGGACGCACAGATACGCAGTATTTT
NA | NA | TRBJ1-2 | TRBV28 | CASSLSQRDYGYTF | TGTGCCAGCAGTTTATCGCAAAGGGATTATGGCTACACCTTC
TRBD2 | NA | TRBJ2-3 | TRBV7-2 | CASSRDYYADTQYF | TGTGCCAGCAGCAGGGACTACTACGCAGATACGCAGTATTTT
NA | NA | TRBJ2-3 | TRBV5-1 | CASSLAGQRTDTQYF | TGCGCCAGCAGCTTGGCTGGACAGCGCACAGATACGCAGTATTTT
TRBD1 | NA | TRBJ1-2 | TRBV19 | CASSLTGLNYGYTF | TGTGCCAGTAGTTTGACAGGGCTGAACTATGGCTACACCTTC
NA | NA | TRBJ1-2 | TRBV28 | CASSSPGLGYTF | TGTGCCAGCAGTTCCCCAGGCCTGGGCTACACCTTC
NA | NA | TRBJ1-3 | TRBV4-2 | CASSQGDGISGNTIYF | TGTGCCAGCAGCCAAGGGGACGGGATATCTGGAAACACCATATATTTT
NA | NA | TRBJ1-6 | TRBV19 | CASSMGLLVDSPLHF | TGTGCCAGTAGTATGGGCCTTCTGGTAGATTCACCCCTCCACTTT
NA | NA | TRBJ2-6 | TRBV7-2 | CASSLMGSGANVLTF | TGTGCCAGCAGCTTAATGGGGTCTGGGGCCAACGTCCTGACTTTC
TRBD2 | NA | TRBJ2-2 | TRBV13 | CASSTLLAGGPTGELFF | TGTGCCAGCAGCACACTACTAGCGGGGGGGCCCACCGGGGAGCTGTTTTTT
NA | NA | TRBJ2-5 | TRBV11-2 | CASSLVRGTQYF | TGTGCCAGCAGCTTAGTCCGGGGGACCCAGTACTTC
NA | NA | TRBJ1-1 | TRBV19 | CASSQRDRPSSGAFF | TGTGCCAGTAGTCAAAGGGACCGACCTAGCTCTGGGGCTTTCTTT
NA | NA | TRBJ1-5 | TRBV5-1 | CASSLSADQPQHF | TGCGCCAGCAGTCTCTCCGCCGATCAGCCCCAGCATTTT
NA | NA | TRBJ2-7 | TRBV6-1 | CASSTRQPYEQYF | TGTGCCAGCAGTACGAGACAGCCCTACGAGCAGTACTTC
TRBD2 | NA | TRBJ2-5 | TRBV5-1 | CASSLGTSGETQYF | TGCGCCAGCAGCCTCGGGACTAGCGGAGAGACCCAGTACTTC
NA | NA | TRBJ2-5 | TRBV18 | CASSPPTSSQETQYF | TGTGCCAGCTCACCACCGACTAGTAGTCAAGAGACCCAGTACTTC
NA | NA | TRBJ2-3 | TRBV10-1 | CASSGDPNTQYF | TGCGCCAGCAGTGGGGATCCAAATACGCAGTATTTT
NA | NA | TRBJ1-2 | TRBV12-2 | CASRLDPTGGGKHNYGYTF | TGTGCAAGTCGCTTAGACCCTACAGGGGGCGGGAAGCACAACTATGGCTACACCTTC
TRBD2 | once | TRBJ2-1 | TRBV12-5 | CASGLRTLSMSGRSYNEQFF | TGTGCTAGTGGTTTGCGGACCCTGTCTATGAGCGGGAGGTCCTACAATGAGCAGTTCTTC
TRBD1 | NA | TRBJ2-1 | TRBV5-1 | CASSGGQEYNEQFF | TGCGCCAGCAGCGGCGGACAGGAGTACAATGAGCAGTTCTTC
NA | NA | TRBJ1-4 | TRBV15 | CATSRGYNEKLFF | TGTGCCACCAGCAGAGGATATAATGAAAAACTGTTTTTT
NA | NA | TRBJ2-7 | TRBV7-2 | CASSFGEPPYEQYF | TGTGCCAGCAGCTTTGGGGAGCCTCCCTACGAGCAGTACTTC
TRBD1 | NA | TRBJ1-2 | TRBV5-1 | CASSLGKDRAGYTF | TGCGCCAGCAGCTTGGGAAAGGACAGGGCTGGCTACACCTTC
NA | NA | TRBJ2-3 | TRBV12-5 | CASGLGQNTDTQYF | TGTGCTAGTGGTTTGGGACAGAACACAGATACGCAGTATTTT
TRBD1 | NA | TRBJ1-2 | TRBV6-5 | CASSYRGRDGYTF | TGTGCCAGCAGTTACAGGGGGCGGGATGGCTACACCTTC
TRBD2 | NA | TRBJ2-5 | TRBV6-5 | CASRILADQETQYF | TGTGCCAGCAGGATACTAGCGGACCAAGAGACCCAGTACTTC
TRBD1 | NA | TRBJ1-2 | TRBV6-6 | CASSYIRGLGYTF | TGTGCCAGCAGTTACATCAGGGGGCTAGGCTACACCTTC
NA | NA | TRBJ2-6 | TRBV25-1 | CASSPPGVGANVLTF | TGTGCCAGCAGTCCACCAGGGGTTGGGGCCAACGTCCTGACTTTC
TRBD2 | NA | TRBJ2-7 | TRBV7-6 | CASSSGGRGAYEQYF | TGTGCCAGCAGCTCGGGCGGGAGGGGGGCCTACGAGCAGTACTTC
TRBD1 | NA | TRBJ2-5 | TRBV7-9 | CASSLRTGQETQYF | TGTGCCAGCAGCTTGAGGACAGGGCAAGAGACCCAGTACTTC
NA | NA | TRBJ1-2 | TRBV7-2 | CASSFDPGSYGYTF | TGTGCCAGCAGCTTCGATCCAGGGAGTTATGGCTACACCTTC
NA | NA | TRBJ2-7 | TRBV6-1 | CASSDFSGTGYEQYF | TGTGCCAGCAGTGACTTTTCCGGGACTGGCTACGAGCAGTACTTC